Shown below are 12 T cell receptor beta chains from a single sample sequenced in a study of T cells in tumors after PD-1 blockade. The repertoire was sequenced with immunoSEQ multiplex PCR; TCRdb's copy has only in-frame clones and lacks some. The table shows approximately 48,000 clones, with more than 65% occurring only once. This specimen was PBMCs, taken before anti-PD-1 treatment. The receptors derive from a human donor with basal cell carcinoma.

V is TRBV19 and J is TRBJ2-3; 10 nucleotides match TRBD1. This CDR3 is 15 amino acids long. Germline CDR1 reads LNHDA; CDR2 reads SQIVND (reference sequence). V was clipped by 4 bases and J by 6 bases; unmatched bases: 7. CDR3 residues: CASSTRDRGGDTQYF. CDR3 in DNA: TGTGCCAGTAGTACCCGGGACAGGGGAGGGGATACGCAGTATTTT.

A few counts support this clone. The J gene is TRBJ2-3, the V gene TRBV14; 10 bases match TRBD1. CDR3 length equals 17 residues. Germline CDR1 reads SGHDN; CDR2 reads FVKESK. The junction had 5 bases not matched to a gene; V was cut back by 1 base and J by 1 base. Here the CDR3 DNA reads TGTGCCAGCAGCCAAGCCCTGACAGGGGGCCGCACAGATACGCAGTATTTT. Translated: CASSQALTGGRTDTQYF.

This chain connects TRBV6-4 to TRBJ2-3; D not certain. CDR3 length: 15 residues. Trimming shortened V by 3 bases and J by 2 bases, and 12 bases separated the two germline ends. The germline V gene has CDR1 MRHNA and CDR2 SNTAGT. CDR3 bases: TGTGCCAGCAGTGAAGACCTAGGTATCACAGATACGCAGTATTTT. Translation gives CASSEDLGITDTQYF.

The CDR3 protein is CASSNRAYEQYF. Here the CDR3 DNA reads TGCGCCAGCTCCAACAGGGCGTACGAGCAGTACTTC. V usage is TRBV10-2 and J usage is TRBJ2-7; possibly TRBD1 for D (6 bases). V was cut by 8 bases and J by 4 bases, with 12 bases left in between. The V gene's germline CDR1 is WSHSY and CDR2 SAAADI. The length of the CDR3 is 12 residues.

Here the CDR3 DNA reads TGTGCCAGCAGTTACATTAGGTCTTCCGAGCAGTACTTC. This encodes CASSYIRSSEQYF. V usage is TRBV6-5 and J usage is TRBJ2-7; D is unclear. The CDR3 is 13 residues long. Germline lookup yields CDR1 MNHEY and CDR2 SVGAGI. Trimming shortened V by 2 bases and J by 6 bases, and 11 bases separated the two germline ends.

CDR3: CASSRESGELFF. CDR3 nucleotides: TGTGCCAGCAGTAGGGAGAGCGGGGAGCTGTTTTTT. The chain uses TRBV2 and TRBJ2-2; possible D gene TRBD2, 5 bases. Deletions cut 5 bases from V and 7 bases from J, with 8 bases between. CDR3 length: 12 residues. Germline V gene lookup returns CDR1 SNHLY and CDR2 FYNNEI.

CDR3 protein: CASSIDKEGSTDTQYF. CDR3 nucleotide sequence: TGTGCCAGTAGTATAGATAAGGAGGGGTCGACAGATACGCAGTATTTT. The chain recombines TRBV19 with TRBJ2-3; weak D call: TRBD2 (6 bases). Germline V gene lookup returns CDR1 LNHDA and CDR2 SQIVND (reference sequence). The V gene lost 0 bases and the J gene lost 3 bases, with 13 bases spanning the gap. There are 16 residues in the CDR3.

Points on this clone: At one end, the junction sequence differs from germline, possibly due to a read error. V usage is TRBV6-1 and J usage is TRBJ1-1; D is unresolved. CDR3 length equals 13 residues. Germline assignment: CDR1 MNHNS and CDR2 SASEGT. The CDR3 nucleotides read TGTGCCAGCAGCGAAGGGAGAAACACTGAAGCTTTCTTT. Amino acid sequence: CASSEGRNTEAFF.

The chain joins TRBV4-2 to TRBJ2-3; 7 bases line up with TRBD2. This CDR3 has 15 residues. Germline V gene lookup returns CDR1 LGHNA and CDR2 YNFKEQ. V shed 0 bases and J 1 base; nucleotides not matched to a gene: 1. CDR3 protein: CASSQDRGGTDTQYF. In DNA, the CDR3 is TGTGCCAGCAGCCAAGATCGGGGGGGCACAGATACGCAGTATTTT.

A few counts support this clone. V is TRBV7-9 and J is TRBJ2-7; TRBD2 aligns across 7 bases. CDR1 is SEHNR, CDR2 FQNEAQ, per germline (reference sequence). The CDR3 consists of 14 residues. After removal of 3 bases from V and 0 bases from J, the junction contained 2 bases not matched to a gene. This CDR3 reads CASSFRDYSYEQYF. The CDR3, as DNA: TGTGCCAGCAGCTTCAGGGACTACTCCTACGAGCAGTACTTC.

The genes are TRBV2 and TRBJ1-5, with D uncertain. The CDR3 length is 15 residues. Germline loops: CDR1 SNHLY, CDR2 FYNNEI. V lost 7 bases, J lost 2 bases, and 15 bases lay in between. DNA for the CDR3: TGTGCCAGCACCGAATGGGGAGATGGCAATCAGCCCCAGCATTTT. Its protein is CASTEWGDGNQPQHF.

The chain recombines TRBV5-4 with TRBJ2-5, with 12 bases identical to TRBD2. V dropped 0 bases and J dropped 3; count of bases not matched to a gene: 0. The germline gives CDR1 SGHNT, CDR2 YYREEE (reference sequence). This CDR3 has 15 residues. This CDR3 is CASSLASGGEETQYF. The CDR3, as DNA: TGTGCCAGCAGCTTGGCTAGCGGGGGGGAAGAGACCCAGTACTTC. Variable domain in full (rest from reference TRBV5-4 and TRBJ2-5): ETGVTQSPTHLIKTRGQQVTLRCSSQSGHNTVSWYQQALGQGPQFIFQYYREEENGRGNFPPRFSGLQFPNYSSELNVNALELDDSALYLCASSLASGGEETQYFGPGTRLLVL.